This T cell receptor (beta chain) was sequenced during a study of blood T cell repertoires in COVID-19 (dated by TCRdb to about 2020). About the full investigation: The collaborator samples originated in the United States, Italy and Spain and spanned the acute and convalescent phases of COVID-19. HLA class I and class II types, where available, came from metadata supplied by the sample provider rather than from assay-based typing. Sample metadata almost always included a de-identified subject ID, COVID-19 status, age in years and sex. The samples were drawn from two sources: the first 160 participants of the ongoing ImmuneRACE study, and approximately 1,300 subjects contributed by 6 global collaborators. The repertoires were made available in a free public database intended to serve as a resource for research on the immune response to SARS-CoV-2. The material from the prospective study consisted of cDNA or gDNA derived from T cells, B-cell-depleted T cells, or PBMCs. Deeply sampled blood TCRbeta repertoires from subjects exposed to, actively infected with, or recovered from COVID-19 were included in the dataset.

TCRbeta CDR3 regions were amplified from genomic DNA using the immunoSEQ Assay, a bias-controlled multiplex PCR. The authors' analysis ran thus. Within the assay, amplification of reference gene primers was used to estimate how many nucleated cells each sample contained. Sequence reads were collapsed and filtered to measure the absolute abundance of every unique TCRbeta CDR3 rearrangement. Productive Simpson clonality was computed per sample as the square root of Simpson's diversity index over productive rearrangements. The source is immuneACCESS, and TCRdb retained only in-frame sequences with V and J called. Part of the clones is not carried over; for the studies checked, unresolved V genes explain less than half of this, and the remainder is unexplained. V, J and clone size derive from that table, while D and trimming were established from the DNA sequence. The sample data list around 340,000 clones, and 75% to 90% of these were observed just once. The top ten constitute around 7.4% of the sample.

Reading the germline V gene gives CDR1 MNHEY and CDR2 SVGAGI. The CDR3 sequence holds 15 residues, the cysteine and phenylalanine included. The kept DNA is CDR3 alone, 45 bases in frame from the first base. V trim: 7 bases; J trim: 6 bases; unmatched bases: 12. Turning to this clone: Its target antigen remains unknown. Base-call qualities are not available, and no considerably larger clone is one nucleotide away.

In Seattle, one collaborating source enrolled patients while the infection was active and tracked those patients longitudinally over the course of disease. Whole blood was collected in K2EDTA tubes by collaborating institutions according to the institutions' own protocols. For TCRbeta analysis, collaborators shipped samples as frozen whole blood, isolated PBMCs, or DNA extracted from either of those sample types. The investigation overall reported the following: Clinical and demographic metadata were provided uncurated, with the amount varying by source and participant.

The sequence links TRBV6-5 to TRBJ1-5; TRBD1 agrees with 7 junctional bases. This clonotype was obtained from a woman aged 60-70 years with COVID-19, enrolled during active disease. Sequencing was performed on peripheral blood. The DNA is as follows: TGTGCCAGCACCTTGAGACAGGGTTTTAGTCAGCCCCAGCATTTT. This encodes CASTLRQGFSQPQHF.